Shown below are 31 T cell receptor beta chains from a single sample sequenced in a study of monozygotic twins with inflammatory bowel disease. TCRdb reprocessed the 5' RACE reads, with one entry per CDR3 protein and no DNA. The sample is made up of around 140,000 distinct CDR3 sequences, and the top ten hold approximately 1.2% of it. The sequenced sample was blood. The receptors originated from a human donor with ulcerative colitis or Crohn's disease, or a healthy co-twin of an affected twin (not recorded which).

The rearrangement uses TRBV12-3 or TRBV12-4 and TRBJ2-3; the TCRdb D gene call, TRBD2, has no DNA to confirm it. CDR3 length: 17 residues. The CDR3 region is CASSLDGLAGAADTQYF.

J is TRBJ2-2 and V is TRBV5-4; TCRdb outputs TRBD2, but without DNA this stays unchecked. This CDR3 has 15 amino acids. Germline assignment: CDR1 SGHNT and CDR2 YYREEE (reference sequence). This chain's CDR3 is CASSVSGGPTGELFF.

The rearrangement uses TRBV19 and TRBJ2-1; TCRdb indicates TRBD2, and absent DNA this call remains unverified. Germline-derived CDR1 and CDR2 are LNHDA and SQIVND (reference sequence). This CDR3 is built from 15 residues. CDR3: CASSPGLAGNNEQFF.

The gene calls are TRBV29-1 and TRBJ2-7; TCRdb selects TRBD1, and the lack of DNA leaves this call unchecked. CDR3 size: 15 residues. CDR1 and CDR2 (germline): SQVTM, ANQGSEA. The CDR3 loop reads CSVVGGSESSYEQYF.

The chain's CDR3 is CASSLGTVNQPQHF. V usage is TRBV7-2 and J usage is TRBJ1-5; the TCRdb call, TRBD1, lacks DNA for checking. Per the germline V gene, CDR1 is SGHTA and CDR2 is FQGNSA. This CDR3 is 14 amino acids long.

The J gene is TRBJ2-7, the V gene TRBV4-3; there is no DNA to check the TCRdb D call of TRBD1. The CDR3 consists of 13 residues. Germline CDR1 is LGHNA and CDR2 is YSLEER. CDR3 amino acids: CASSLKTGGEQYF.

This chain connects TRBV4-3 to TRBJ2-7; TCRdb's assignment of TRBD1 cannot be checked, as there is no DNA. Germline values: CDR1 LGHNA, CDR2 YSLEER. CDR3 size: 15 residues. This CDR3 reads CASSQDIGTQYEQYF.

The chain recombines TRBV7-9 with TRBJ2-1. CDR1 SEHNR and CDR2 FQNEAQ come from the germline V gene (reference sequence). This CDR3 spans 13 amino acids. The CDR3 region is CASAGDSYNEQFF.

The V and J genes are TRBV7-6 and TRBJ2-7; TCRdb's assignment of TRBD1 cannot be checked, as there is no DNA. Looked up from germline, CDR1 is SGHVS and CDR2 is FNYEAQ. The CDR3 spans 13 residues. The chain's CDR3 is CASSWGQGGEQYF.

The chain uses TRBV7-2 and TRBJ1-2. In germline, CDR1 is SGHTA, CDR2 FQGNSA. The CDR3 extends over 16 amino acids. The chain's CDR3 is CASSREVGLWNYGYTF.

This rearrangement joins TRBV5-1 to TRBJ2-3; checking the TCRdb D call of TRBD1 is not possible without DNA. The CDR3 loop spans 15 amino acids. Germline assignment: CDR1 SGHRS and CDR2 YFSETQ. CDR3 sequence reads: CASSLDGTSPDTQYF.

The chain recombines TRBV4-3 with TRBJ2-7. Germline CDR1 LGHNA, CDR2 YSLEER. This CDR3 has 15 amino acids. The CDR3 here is CASSQGNSLTYEQYF.

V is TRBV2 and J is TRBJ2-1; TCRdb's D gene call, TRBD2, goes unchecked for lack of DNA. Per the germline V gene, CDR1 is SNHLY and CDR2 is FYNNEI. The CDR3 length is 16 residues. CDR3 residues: CASSEVRLAGAHEQFF.

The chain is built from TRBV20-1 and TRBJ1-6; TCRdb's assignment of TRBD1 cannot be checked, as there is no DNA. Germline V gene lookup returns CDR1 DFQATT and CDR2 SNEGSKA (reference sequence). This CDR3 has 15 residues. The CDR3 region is CSAPPRHAGGSPLHF.

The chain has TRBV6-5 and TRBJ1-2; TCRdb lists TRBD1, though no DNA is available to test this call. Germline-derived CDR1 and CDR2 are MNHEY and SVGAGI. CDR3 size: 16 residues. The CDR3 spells CASSYRDRGRDYGYTF.

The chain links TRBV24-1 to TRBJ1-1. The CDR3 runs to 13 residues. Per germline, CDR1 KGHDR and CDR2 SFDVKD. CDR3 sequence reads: CATSDYRPIEAFF.

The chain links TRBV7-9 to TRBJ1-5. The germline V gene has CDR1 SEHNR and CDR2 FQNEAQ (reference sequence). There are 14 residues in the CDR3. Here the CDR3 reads CASSLAGSNQPQHF.

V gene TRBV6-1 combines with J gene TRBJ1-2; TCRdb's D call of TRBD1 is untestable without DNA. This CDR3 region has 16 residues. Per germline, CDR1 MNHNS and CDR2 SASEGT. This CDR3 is CASSLLTGGGNYGYTF.

CDR3 amino acids: CASSPLPGANVLTF. The chain carries TRBV18 and TRBJ2-6; absent DNA, TCRdb's TRBD2 call cannot be checked. This CDR3 spans 14 amino acids. From germline, CDR1 is KGHSH and CDR2 LQKENI.

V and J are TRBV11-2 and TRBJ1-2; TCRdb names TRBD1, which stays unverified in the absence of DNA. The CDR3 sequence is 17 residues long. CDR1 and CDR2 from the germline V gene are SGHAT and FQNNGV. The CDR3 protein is CASSLDGWGSPNYGHTF.

This chain's CDR3 is CASSLPGNTIYF. The rearrangement links TRBV12-3 or TRBV12-4 to TRBJ1-3. The CDR3 loop spans 12 amino acids.

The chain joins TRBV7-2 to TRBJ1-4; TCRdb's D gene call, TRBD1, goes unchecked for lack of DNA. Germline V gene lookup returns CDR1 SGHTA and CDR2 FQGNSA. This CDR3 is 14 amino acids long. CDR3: CASSARGLNEKLFF.

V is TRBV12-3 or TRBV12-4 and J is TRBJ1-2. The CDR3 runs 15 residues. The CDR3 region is CASVRREGMDRGYTF.

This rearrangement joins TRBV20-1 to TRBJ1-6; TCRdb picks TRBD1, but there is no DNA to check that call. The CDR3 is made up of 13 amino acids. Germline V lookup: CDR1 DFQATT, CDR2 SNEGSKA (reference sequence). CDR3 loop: CSASKGTASPLHF.

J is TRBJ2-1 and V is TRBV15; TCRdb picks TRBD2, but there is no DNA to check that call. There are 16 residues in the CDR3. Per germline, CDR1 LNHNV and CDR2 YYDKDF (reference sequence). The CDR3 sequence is CATSRTGTNKGNEQFF.

This CDR3 is CASSLGSETYEQYF. The chain has TRBV12-3 or TRBV12-4 and TRBJ2-7. There are 14 residues in the CDR3.

CDR3 residues: CASSYSKMGARSNQPQHF. The V call is TRBV6-2 or TRBV6-3, the J call TRBJ1-5; checking the TCRdb D call of TRBD1 is not possible without DNA. This CDR3 is built from 18 residues. The germline V gene encodes CDR1 MNHEY and CDR2 SVGEGT.

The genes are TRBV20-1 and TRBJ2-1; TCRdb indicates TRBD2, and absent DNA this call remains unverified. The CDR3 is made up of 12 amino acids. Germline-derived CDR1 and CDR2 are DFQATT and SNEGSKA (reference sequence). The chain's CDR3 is CSVYSLSNEQFF.

CDR3 sequence: CASSLSRGLRGEAFF. V gene TRBV7-2 combines with J gene TRBJ1-1; TCRdb proposes TRBD1, but this gene call is untestable without DNA. CDR1 is SGHTA, CDR2 FQGNSA, per germline. The CDR3 loop spans 15 amino acids.

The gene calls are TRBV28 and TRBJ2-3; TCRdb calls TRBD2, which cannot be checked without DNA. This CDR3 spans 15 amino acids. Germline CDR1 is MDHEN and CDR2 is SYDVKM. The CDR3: CASSGAGGSTDTQYF.

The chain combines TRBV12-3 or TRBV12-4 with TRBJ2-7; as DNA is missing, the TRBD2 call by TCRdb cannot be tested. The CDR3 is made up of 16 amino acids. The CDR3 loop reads CASSFPSGRASYEQYF.